The clone carrying this T cell receptor (beta chain) was seen a few times. Its antigen is still unknown. Each CDR3 protein is one row after TCRdb ran MiXCR on the RACE reads. The sample shows 350,000 to 400,000 distinct CDR3 sequences, about 6% of them seen only once. This entry comes from a study of human T cells and chemical hapten exposure. Study-wide background: Alopecia areata, totalis or universalis was found in mostly female patients. Study outcomes and limitations: Positive correlation was observed between PT1 expanded TCR counts and patch test score.

The CDR3 has 15 residues. The germline V gene has CDR1 SGHRS and CDR2 YFSETQ. With 4 bases clipped from V and 3 bases from J, the junction kept 6 bases outside the gene matches. As for time point: patch test 2, 6 weeks after DPC sensitization. Regarding treatment: therapeutic diphenylcyclopropenone sensitization with weekly scalp DPC. Those who donated were patients with alopecia, 18 to 70 years of age, and suitable for DPC. The source is a woman under 30 with alopecia areata. Some clones in this sample may be carry-over from other donors' samples. Sequences were derived from whole blood, sampled in connection with sensitization to the hapten diphenylcyclopropenone (DPC). The chain couples TRBV5-1 to TRBJ2-3; TRBD1 agrees at 9 bases. The CDR3 DNA reads as TGCGCCAGCAGCATTCGGGACAGGGTTACAGATACGCAGTATTTT. This encodes CASSIRDRVTDTQYF.